These 11 T cell receptor beta chains were sequenced from one sample in a study of metastatic and nonmetastatic thyroid tumors. TCRdb re-analyzed the PCR reads through MiXCR. The sample contains about 40,000 clones, about 10% of which appear only once. Every patient was untreated before thyroid surgery. Specimen: blood. These receptors came from a female donor with papillary thyroid cancer or a benign thyroid nodule (not recorded which). Some clones in this sample may be carry-over from other donors' samples.

This clone has at least ten counts. The V and J genes are TRBV24-1 and TRBJ1-5; tentative D call: TRBD1 (6 bases). CDR1 and CDR2 (germline): KGHDR, SFDVKD. The ends were cut back, 11 bases at V and 3 bases at J, with 16 bases in the middle. The CDR3 is 14 amino acids. This chain's CDR3 is CASSDSRDNQPQHF. CDR3 nucleotide sequence: TGTGCCAGTTCGGACAGCCGAGACAATCAGCCCCAGCATTTT.

The sample holds many counts of this clone. The rearrangement uses TRBV18 and TRBJ2-2; 7 positions match TRBD1. CDR1 is KGHSH and CDR2 is LQKENI in the germline V gene. Trimming at V came to 3 bases and at J to 0 bases, leaving 4 bases not matched to a gene. This CDR3 is built from 16 residues. In DNA, the CDR3 is TGTGCCAGCTCACCTGGGCAGGGGGCGAACACCGGGGAGCTGTTTTTT. Protein sequence: CASSPGQGANTGELFF.

This clone has at least ten counts. The chain joins TRBV7-9 to TRBJ1-2; D unclear. There are 15 residues in the CDR3. Germline CDR1 SEHNR, CDR2 FQNEAQ (reference sequence). The V and J ends lost 5 bases and 8 bases respectively, with 21 bases between them. The CDR3 bases are TGTGCCAGCAGCCCCCCCTCTTTGGAGAGGAAGGGCTACACCTTC. It codes for CASSPPSLERKGYTF. The full variable domain, completed using reference TRBV7-9 and TRBJ1-2, is DTGVSQNPRHKITKRGQNVTFRCDPISEHNRLYWYRQTLGQGPEFLTYFQNEAQLEKSRLLSDRFSAERPKGSFSTLEIQRTEQGDSAMYLCASSPPSLERKGYTFGSGTRLTVV.

This clone was detected ten times or more. This sequence joins TRBV27 and TRBJ2-5; the D is unclear. CDR3 size: 13 residues. The V and J ends lost 0 bases and 4 bases respectively, with 6 bases between them. The germline V gene encodes CDR1 MNHEY and CDR2 SMNVEV (reference sequence). The CDR3 loop is CASSLSLRETQYF. As DNA, the CDR3 is TGTGCCAGCAGTTTATCGTTGAGAGAGACCCAGTACTTC.

Ten or more counts support this clone. With a much larger clone just one base away, this may be a read error. The chain carries TRBV27 and TRBJ2-1; D is possibly TRBD1 (5 bases). The CDR3 is made up of 15 amino acids. Germline CDR1 is MNHEY and CDR2 is SMNVEV (reference sequence). The CDR3 loop is CASSLDDSSYNEQSF. In nucleotides, the CDR3 is TGTGCCAGCAGTTTAGATGACAGCTCCTACAATGAGCAGTCCTTC.

A word on this clone: Since a much larger clone is just one base distant, this may be a read error. The gene calls are TRBV4-1 and TRBJ2-3, with D unresolved. V gave up 1 base and J gave up 5 bases, with 16 bases separating them. The CDR3 runs 16 residues. CDR1 is MGHRA, CDR2 YSYEKL, per germline. The CDR3 reads CASSQVHAPSGDTQYF. The CDR3 DNA reads TGCGCCAGCAGCCAAGTTCACGCTCCCTCCGGAGATACGCAGTATTTT.

The V call is TRBV6-1, the J call TRBJ2-7; D ambiguous. Germline-derived CDR1 and CDR2 are MNHNS and SASEGT. Trimming removed 6 bases at V and 7 bases at J, with 19 bases between. The CDR3 consists of 14 residues. The CDR3 DNA is TGTGCCAGCAGAGCGTACCTGGACCCCCTAGAGCAGTACTTC. Its translation is CASRAYLDPLEQYF.

This clone was seen repeatedly, ten times or more. V and J are TRBV27 and TRBJ2-3; D is ambiguous. This CDR3 is built from 16 residues. Germline assignment: CDR1 MNHEY and CDR2 SMNVEV (reference sequence). V dropped 2 bases and J dropped 2 bases, with 14 bases sitting between them. CDR3 nucleotides: TGTGCCAGCAGTTTAAAGGGTACAGCTTCCACAGATACGCAGTATTTT. This gives the protein CASSLKGTASTDTQYF.

This sequence joins TRBV6-2 or TRBV6-3 and TRBJ2-7; TRBD1 is a possible D gene (5 bases). The V gene's germline CDR1 is MNHEY and CDR2 SVGEGT. The germline V and J ends were trimmed by 4 bases and 3 bases, with 28 bases remaining between them. The CDR3 extends over 19 amino acids. This CDR3 is CASSSYNNHDSVWVYEQYV. Here the CDR3 DNA reads TGTGCCAGCAGTTCCTATAACAACCATGACAGCGTATGGGTCTACGAGCAGTACGTC.

This clone was detected ten times or more. The V gene is TRBV3-1, the J gene TRBJ1-2; D gene unclear. The CDR3 runs 16 residues. Trimming removed 8 bases from V and 3 bases from J, with 22 bases in between. Germline V gene sequence: CDR1 LGHDT, CDR2 YNNKEL (reference sequence). DNA of the CDR3: TGTGCCAGCGTGGGATATACCGAAAGACGCGACTATGGCTACACCTTC. Protein product: CASVGYTERRDYGYTF.

This clone was seen ten or more times. The V gene is TRBV12-3 or TRBV12-4, the J gene TRBJ1-3; D perhaps matches TRBD1 (5 bases). This CDR3 region has 14 residues. The V end lost 5 bases, the J end lost 4 bases, and 12 bases lay between the germline ends. The DNA of the CDR3 is TGTGCCAGCAGTCCCGGGGCAGGGGGAAACACCATATATTTT. It yields the protein CASSPGAGGNTIYF.